This T cell receptor beta chain is drawn from a study of technical replicates of blood from a handful of donors. Assay: immunoSEQ multiplex PCR; the TCRdb copy retains only in-frame clones and omits some. In the table there are approximately 73,000 clones, about 92% of which are singletons. Sequencing was carried out using T cells isolated from PBMCs. The receptor's source is a human donor in good health.

The CDR3 loop is CASSFLKGDEQYF. CDR3 DNA sequence: TGTGCCAGCAGTTTCCTTAAGGGGGACGAGCAGTACTTC. This rearrangement joins TRBV2 to TRBJ2-7; possibly TRBD1 for D (6 bases). Per germline, CDR1 SNHLY and CDR2 FYNNEI. The CDR3 sequence is 13 residues long. Trimming left V 5 bases short and J 5 bases short, with 13 bases between. Supplemented by reference TRBV2 and TRBJ2-7, the full variable domain reads EPEVTQTPSHQVTQMGQEVILRCVPISNHLYFYWYRQILGQKVEFLVSFYNNEISEKSEIFDDQFSVERPDGSNFTLKIRSTKLEDSAMYFCASSFLKGDEQYFGPGTRLTVT.